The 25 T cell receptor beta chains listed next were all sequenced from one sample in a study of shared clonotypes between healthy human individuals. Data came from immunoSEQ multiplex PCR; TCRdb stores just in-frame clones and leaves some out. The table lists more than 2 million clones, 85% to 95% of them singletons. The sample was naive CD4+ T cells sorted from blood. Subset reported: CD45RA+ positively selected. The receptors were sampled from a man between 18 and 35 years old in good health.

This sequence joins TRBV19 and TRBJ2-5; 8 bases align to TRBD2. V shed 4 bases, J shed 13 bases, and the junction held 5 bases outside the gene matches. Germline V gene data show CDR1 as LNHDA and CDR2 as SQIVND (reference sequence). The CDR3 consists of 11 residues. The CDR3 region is CASSTGGVPYF. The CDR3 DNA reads TGTGCCAGTAGTACCGGGGGGGTCCCGTACTTC.

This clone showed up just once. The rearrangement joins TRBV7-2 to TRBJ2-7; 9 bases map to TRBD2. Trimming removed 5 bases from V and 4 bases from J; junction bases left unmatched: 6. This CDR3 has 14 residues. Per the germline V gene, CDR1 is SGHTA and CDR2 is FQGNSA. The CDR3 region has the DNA TGTGCCAGCAGCAGGACTAGCGAGCTTTACGAGCAGTACTTC. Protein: CASSRTSELYEQYF.

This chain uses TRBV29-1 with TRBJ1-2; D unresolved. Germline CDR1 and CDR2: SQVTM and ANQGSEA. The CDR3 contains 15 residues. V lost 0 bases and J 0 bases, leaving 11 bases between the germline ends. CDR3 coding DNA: TGCAGCGTTGAAGATCGAGGACGAGCTAACTATGGCTACACCTTC. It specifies CSVEDRGRANYGYTF.

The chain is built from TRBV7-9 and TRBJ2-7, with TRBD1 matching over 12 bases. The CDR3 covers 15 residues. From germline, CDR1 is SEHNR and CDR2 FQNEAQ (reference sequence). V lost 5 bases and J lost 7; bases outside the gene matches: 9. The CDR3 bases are TGTGCCAGCAGCGTTACGGGACAGGGGGCGGGTGAGCAGTACTTC. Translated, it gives CASSVTGQGAGEQYF.

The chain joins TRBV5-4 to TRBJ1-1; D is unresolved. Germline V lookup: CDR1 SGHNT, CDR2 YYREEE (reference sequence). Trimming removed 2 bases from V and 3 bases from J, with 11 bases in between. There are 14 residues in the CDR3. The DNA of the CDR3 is TGTGCCAGCAGCTTACCGGACGGGGACACTGAAGCTTTCTTT. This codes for CASSLPDGDTEAFF.

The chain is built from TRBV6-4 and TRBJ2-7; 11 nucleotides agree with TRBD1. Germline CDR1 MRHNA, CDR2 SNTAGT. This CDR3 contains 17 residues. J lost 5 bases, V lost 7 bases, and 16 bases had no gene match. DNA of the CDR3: TGTGCCAGCATGGGACAGGGGGTATCGCTAGCCCTGGACGAGCAGTACTTC. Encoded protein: CASMGQGVSLALDEQYF.

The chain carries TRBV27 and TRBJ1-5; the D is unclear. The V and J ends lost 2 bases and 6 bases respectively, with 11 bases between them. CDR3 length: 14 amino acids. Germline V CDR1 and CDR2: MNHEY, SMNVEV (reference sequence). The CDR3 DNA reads TGTGCCAGCAGTTTAGTTTCAGGCTTTCAGCCCCAGCATTTT. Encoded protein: CASSLVSGFQPQHF.

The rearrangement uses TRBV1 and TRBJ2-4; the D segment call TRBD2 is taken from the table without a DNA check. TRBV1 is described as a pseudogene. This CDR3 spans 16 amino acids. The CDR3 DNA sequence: TGCACCAGCAGCCGAGCGGGAGAGTCGGCCAAAAACATTCAGTACTTC. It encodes CTSSRAGESAKNIQYF.

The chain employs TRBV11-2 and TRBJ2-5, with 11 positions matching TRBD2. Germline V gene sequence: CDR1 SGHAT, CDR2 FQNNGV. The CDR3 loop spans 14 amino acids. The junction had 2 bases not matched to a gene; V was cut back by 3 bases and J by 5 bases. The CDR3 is CASSFSGGAETQYF. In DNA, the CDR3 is TGTGCCAGCAGCTTTAGCGGGGGGGCGGAGACCCAGTACTTC.

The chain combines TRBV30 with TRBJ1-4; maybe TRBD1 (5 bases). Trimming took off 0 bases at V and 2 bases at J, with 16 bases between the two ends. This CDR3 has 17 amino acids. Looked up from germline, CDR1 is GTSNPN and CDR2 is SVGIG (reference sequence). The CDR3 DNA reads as TGTGCCTGGAGTGTCCCGGGGGACCCACTGACTAATGAAAAACTGTTTTTT. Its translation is CAWSVPGDPLTNEKLFF.

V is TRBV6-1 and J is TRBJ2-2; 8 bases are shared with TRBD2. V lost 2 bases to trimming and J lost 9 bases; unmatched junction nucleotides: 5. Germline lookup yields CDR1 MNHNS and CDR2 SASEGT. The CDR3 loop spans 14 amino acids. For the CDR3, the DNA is TGTGCCAGCAGTGAAATAGGACTAGCTCGGGAGCTGTTTTTT. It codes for CASSEIGLARELFF.

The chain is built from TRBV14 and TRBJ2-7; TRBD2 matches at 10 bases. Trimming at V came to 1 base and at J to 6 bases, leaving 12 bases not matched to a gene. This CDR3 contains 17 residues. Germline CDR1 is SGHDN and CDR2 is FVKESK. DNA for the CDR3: TGTGCCAGCAGCCAAGTAGGCCTAGCGGGAGTGGGTAGCGAGCAGTACTTC. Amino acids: CASSQVGLAGVGSEQYF.

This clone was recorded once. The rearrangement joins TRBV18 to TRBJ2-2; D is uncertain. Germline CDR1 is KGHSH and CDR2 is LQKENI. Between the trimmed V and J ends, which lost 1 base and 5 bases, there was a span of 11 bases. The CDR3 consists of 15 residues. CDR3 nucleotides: TGTGCCAGCTCACCACTCACCCAAGCGACCGGGGAGCTGTTTTTT. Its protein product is CASSPLTQATGELFF.

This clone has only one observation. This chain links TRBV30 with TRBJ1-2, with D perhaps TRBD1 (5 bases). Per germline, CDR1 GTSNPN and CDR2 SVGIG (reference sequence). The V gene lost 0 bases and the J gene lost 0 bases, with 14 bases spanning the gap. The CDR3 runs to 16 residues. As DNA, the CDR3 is TGTGCCTGGAGTGTACGGCGGGGCCTGCCTAACTATGGCTACACCTTC. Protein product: CAWSVRRGLPNYGYTF.

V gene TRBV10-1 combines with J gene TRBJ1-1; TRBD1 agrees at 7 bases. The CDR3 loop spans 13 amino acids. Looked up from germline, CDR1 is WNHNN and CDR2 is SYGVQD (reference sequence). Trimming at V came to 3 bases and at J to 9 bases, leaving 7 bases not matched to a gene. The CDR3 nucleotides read TGCGCCAGCAGTGAAGAGGGGGCTGCGAAAGCTTTCTTT. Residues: CASSEEGAAKAFF.

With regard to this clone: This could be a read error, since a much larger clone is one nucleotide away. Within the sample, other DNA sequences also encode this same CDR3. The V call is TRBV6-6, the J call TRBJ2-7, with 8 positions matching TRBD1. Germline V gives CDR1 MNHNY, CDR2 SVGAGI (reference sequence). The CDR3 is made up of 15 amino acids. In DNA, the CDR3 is TGTGCCAGCAGACCTCGGACAGGGACCGCTTACGAACAGTACTTC. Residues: CASRPRTGTAYEQYF.

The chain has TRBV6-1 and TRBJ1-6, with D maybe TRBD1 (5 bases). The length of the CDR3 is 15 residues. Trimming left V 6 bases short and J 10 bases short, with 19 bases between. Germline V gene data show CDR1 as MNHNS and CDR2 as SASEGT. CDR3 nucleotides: TGTGCCAGCAGGGGCGGGACGGAGACATGGTCACCCCTCCACTTT. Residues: CASRGGTETWSPLHF.

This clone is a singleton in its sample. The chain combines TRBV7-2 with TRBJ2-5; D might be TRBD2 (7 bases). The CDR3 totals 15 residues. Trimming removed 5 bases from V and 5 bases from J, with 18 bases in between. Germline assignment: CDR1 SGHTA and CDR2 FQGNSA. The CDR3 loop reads CASSRLGGAKETQYF. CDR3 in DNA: TGTGCCAGCAGCCGCTTAGGGGGGGCGAAGGAGACCCAGTACTTC.

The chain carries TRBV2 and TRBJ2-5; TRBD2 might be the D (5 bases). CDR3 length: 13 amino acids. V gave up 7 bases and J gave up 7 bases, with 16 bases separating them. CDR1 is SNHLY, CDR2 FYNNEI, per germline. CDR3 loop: CASTDLPSGTQYF. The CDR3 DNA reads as TGTGCCAGCACAGACTTGCCGAGCGGGACCCAGTACTTC.

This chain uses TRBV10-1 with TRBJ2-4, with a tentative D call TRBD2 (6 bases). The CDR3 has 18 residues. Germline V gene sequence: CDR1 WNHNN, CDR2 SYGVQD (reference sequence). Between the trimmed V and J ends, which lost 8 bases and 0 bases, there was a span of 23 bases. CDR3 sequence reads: CASPLTSGLLIAKNIQYF. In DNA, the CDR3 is TGCGCCAGCCCTTTAACGTCGGGACTCCTAATAGCCAAAAACATTCAGTACTTC.

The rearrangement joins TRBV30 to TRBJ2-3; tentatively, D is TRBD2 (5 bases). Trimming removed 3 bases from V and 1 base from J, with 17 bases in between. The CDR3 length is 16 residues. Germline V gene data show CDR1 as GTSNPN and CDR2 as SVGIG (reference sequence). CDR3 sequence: CAWSREWGLGTDTQYF. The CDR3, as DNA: TGTGCCTGGAGCCGGGAATGGGGTTTGGGCACAGATACGCAGTATTTT.

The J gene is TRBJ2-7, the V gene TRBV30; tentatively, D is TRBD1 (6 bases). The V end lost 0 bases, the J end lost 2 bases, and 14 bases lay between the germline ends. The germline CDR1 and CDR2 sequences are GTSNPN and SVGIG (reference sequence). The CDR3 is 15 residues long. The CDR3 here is CAWSVFDRRTYEQYF. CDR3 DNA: TGTGCCTGGAGTGTATTTGACAGGCGGACCTACGAGCAGTACTTC. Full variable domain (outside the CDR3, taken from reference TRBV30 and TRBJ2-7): SQTIHQWPATLVQPVGSPLSLECTVEGTSNPNLYWYRQAAGRGLQLLFYSVGIGQISSEVPQNLSASRPQDRQFILSSKKLLLSDSGFYLCAWSVFDRRTYEQYFGPGTRLTVT.

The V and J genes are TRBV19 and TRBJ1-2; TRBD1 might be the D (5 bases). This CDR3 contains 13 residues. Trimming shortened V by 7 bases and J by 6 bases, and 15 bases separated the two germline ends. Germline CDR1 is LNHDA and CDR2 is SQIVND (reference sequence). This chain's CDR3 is CASTMAGLNGYTF. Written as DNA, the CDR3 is TGTGCCAGTACAATGGCAGGGCTCAATGGCTACACCTTC.

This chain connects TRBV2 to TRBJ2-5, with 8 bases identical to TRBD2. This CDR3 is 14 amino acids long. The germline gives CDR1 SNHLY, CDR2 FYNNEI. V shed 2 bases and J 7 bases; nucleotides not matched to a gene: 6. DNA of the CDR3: TGTGCCAGCAGTGAACTAACTAGCGGAGGGACCCAGTACTTC. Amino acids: CASSELTSGGTQYF.

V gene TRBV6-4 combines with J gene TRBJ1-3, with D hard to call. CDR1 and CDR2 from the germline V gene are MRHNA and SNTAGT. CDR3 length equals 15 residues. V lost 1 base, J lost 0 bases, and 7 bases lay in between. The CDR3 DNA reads TGTGCCAGCAGTGACTGCTGCTTCTCTGGAAACACCATATATTTT. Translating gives CASSDCCFSGNTIYF.